The source of this TCR beta chain is a study of shared clonotypes between healthy human individuals. Study-level information: CD4 naive and memory got three plates each, CD8 naive two, CD8 memory one.

Study observations and caveats: Researchers sampled only blood; tissue repertoires likely differ.

A word on this clone: Antigen: not known.

The germline CDR1 and CDR2 sequences are SGHNT and YENEEA. The V gene lost 3 bases and the J gene lost 5 bases, with 13 bases spanning the gap. The CDR3 length is 14 residues. Donors had no recently reported acute infections or vaccinations and were HIV-negative. Method: immunoSEQ multiplex PCR; TCRdb's copy keeps in-frame clones and lacks some. The data show around 980,000 clones, with around 82% seen just once and roughly 0.57% held by the top ten. Sequencing used memory CD4+ T cells from PBMCs. Indicated subset: CD45RA-negative fraction. The TCR was taken from a man aged 18 to 29 in good health. Some clones in this sample may be carry-over from other donors' samples. The V gene is TRBV11-3, the J gene TRBJ2-5, with D maybe TRBD2 (5 bases). The CDR3 reads CASSLTGSVETQYF. The DNA for the CDR3 is TGTGCCAGCAGCTTGACGGGATCGGTGGAGACCCAGTACTTC.